Each of the 9 T cell receptor beta chains below was sequenced from the same sample in a study of T cells after yellow fever vaccination (dated by TCRdb to about 2019). The method behind the library was 5' RACE. The sequencing machine was an Illumina HiSeq 2500. TCRdb applied fastp at Q25 and MiXCR to the public reads, then kept only in-frame beta chains. One record per CDR3 amino acid sequence lists the most common genes and DNA. This sample holds about 140,000 distinct CDR3 sequences; just over 6.5% were observed only once. Jointly, the top ten make up more than 0.55% of the sample. What the treatment or condition label conveys for this sample: live attenuated yellow fever vaccine strain. This material consisted of CD4+ T cells sorted from PBMCs, taken 10 days after the yellow fever booster vaccination. The receptors stem from a man between 25 and 39 years old who received the YFV17D yellow fever vaccine.

The rearrangement joins TRBV28 to TRBJ2-6; D remains ambiguous. Trimming cost V 6 bases and J 0 bases, with 12 bases left between them. CDR1 and CDR2 from the germline V gene are MDHEN and SYDVKM. The CDR3 length is 16 residues. The CDR3 is CASSPPNSSGANVLTF. For the CDR3, the DNA is TGTGCCAGCAGCCCCCCGAACAGCTCTGGGGCCAACGTCCTGACTTTC.

The chain couples TRBV5-1 to TRBJ2-2, with 11 bases lining up with TRBD2. The germline V gene encodes CDR1 SGHRS and CDR2 YFSETQ. V lost 0 bases and J lost 5; bases outside the gene matches: 3. CDR3 length equals 16 residues. In DNA, the CDR3 is TGCGCCAGCAGCTTGGAGGTAGCGGGAGGGACCGGGGAGCTGTTTTTT. Translated, it gives CASSLEVAGGTGELFF.

This clonotype has ten or more counts. The chain links TRBV15 to TRBJ2-5; TRBD1 is a possible D gene (7 bases). Between the trimmed V and J ends, which lost 0 bases and 5 bases, there was a span of 10 bases. Germline V gene lookup returns CDR1 LNHNV and CDR2 YYDKDF (reference sequence). The CDR3 contains 14 residues. CDR3 amino acids: CATSRDGGGETQYF. The DNA for the CDR3 is TGTGCCACCAGCAGAGATGGAGGGGGCGAGACCCAGTACTTC.

The gene calls are TRBV7-2 and TRBJ2-3; the D gene is possibly TRBD2 (6 bases). V was trimmed by 5 bases and J by 6 bases, leaving 15 bases between them. The CDR3 length is 14 residues. Germline values: CDR1 SGHTA, CDR2 FQGNSA. DNA of the CDR3: TGTGCCAGCAGCCGACTAGGGGCGTTGGATACGCAGTATTTT. Protein: CASSRLGALDTQYF.

This clonotype has at least ten counts. This rearrangement joins TRBV27 to TRBJ2-1; 7 positions match TRBD2. CDR3 length: 12 residues. CDR1 and CDR2 (germline): MNHEY, SMNVEV (reference sequence). The CDR3 coding sequence is TGTGCGACTAGCAGCAACTACAATGAGCAGTTCTTC. This encodes CATSSNYNEQFF.

This clonotype was observed at least ten times. The chain links TRBV6-5 to TRBJ2-1, with 8 bases aligning to TRBD1. The germline V gene has CDR1 MNHEY and CDR2 SVGAGI. CDR3 size: 14 residues. V dropped 5 bases and J dropped 6; count of bases not matched to a gene: 6. CDR3 sequence: CASSRGQVVNEQFF. The CDR3 DNA sequence: TGTGCCAGCAGTAGGGGACAGGTGGTCAATGAGCAGTTCTTC.

This clonotype was counted many times. The CDR3 DNA follows: TGCAGTGCTAAACAGGGATCAGCTAACTATGGCTACACCTTC. This translates into CSAKQGSANYGYTF. V is TRBV20-1 and J is TRBJ1-2, with a weak D call TRBD1 (6 bases). The ends were cut back, 4 bases at V and 0 bases at J, with 12 bases in the middle. CDR1 DFQATT and CDR2 SNEGSKA come from the germline V gene (reference sequence). The CDR3 is made up of 14 amino acids.

This clonotype was counted at least ten times. The rearrangement uses TRBV4-2 and TRBJ2-1, with D uncertain. The V gene lost 0 bases and the J gene lost 0 bases, with 9 bases spanning the gap. CDR3 length equals 16 residues. Germline CDR1 reads LGHNA; CDR2 reads YNFKEQ. CDR3 sequence (DNA): TGTGCCAGCAGCCAAGACTTAGGATTCTCCTACAATGAGCAGTTCTTC. This translates into CASSQDLGFSYNEQFF.

In this sample, this clonotype turned up many times. V and J are TRBV29-1 and TRBJ2-1; D unresolved. From germline, CDR1 is SQVTM and CDR2 ANQGSEA. The CDR3 is 12 residues long. Trimming removed 6 bases at V and 9 bases at J, with 15 bases between. CDR3 sequence reads: CSVRPKALEQFF. CDR3 coding DNA: TGCAGCGTGAGACCGAAAGCACTTGAGCAGTTCTTC.